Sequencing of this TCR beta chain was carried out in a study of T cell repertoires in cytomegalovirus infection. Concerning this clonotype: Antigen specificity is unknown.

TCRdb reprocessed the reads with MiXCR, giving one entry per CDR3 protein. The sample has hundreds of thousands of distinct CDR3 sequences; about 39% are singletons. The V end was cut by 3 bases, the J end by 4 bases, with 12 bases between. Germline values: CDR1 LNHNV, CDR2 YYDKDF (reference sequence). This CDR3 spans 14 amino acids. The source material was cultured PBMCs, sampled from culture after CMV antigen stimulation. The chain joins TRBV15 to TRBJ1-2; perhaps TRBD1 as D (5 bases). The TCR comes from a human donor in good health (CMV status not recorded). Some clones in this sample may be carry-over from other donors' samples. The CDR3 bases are TGTGCCACCAGCAGCGGACGGGGCGGCTATGGCTACACCTTC. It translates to CATSSGRGGYGYTF.